The 13 T cell receptor beta chains reported below all come from one sample, sequenced in a study of human T cells and chemical hapten exposure. TCRdb re-called the RACE reads with MiXCR, one entry per CDR3 protein. The table records about 140,000 distinct CDR3 sequences, approximately 12% of them present only once. The time point denotes: patch test 2, 6 weeks after DPC sensitization. Treatment reported: therapeutic diphenylcyclopropenone sensitization with weekly scalp DPC. Sample: whole blood, taken in connection with sensitization to the hapten diphenylcyclopropenone (DPC). These receptors all stem from a woman aged 50 to 65 with alopecia areata. Some clones in this sample may be carry-over from other donors' samples.

This chain connects TRBV6-1 to TRBJ1-5, with a tentative D call TRBD1 (5 bases). Germline CDR1 MNHNS, CDR2 SASEGT. Trimming stripped 7 bases from V and 11 bases from J, with 27 bases between. This CDR3 has 16 amino acids. DNA for the CDR3: TGTGCCAGCATTCAATGGGGGGGAAAGGGTCCTATGGCCCAGCATTTT. Protein product: CASIQWGGKGPMAQHF.

The chain combines TRBV28 with TRBJ1-2; 8 positions agree with TRBD1. CDR3 length equals 15 residues. Germline V gene lookup returns CDR1 MDHEN and CDR2 SYDVKM. V lost 5 bases, J lost 8 bases, and 13 bases stayed unmatched. The CDR3 DNA is TGTGCCAGCAGTCCTAGCCTCAGGGGGCGTCTCGGCTACACCTTC. It is translated as CASSPSLRGRLGYTF.

CDR3 DNA: TGCGCCAGCAGCTGGCCCAGCTTGGCTGGCACAGATACGCAGTATTTT. Translating it yields CASSWPSLAGTDTQYF. The chain recombines TRBV5-1 with TRBJ2-3, with no clear D. Germline V CDR1 and CDR2: SGHRS, YFSETQ. The CDR3 sequence is 16 residues long. Trimming stripped 3 bases from V and 1 base from J, with 15 bases between. Full variable domain (remainder filled in from reference TRBV5-1 and TRBJ2-3): KAGVTQTPRYLIKTRGQQVTLSCSPISGHRSVSWYQQTPGQGLQFLFEYFSETQRNKGNFPGRFSGRQFSNSRSEMNVSTLELGDSALYLCASSWPSLAGTDTQYFGPGTRLTVL.

The chain uses TRBV29-1 and TRBJ2-7, with TRBD2 as a possible D gene (6 bases). Germline-derived CDR1 and CDR2 are SQVTM and ANQGSEA. The length of the CDR3 is 14 residues. Deletions cut 5 bases from V and 2 bases from J, with 16 bases between. The DNA of the CDR3 is TGCAGCGTTTCGACACGGGAGCGGGCCTACGAGCAGTACTTC. This codes for CSVSTRERAYEQYF.

This clonotype appeared many times. The genes are TRBV28 and TRBJ1-2; no definite D call. Trimming took off 4 bases at V and 0 bases at J, with 12 bases between the two ends. Germline V lookup: CDR1 MDHEN, CDR2 SYDVKM. CDR3 size: 15 residues. The chain's CDR3 is CASSSRDTANYGYTF. CDR3 coding DNA: TGTGCCAGCAGTTCTCGGGATACAGCTAACTATGGCTACACCTTC.

This clonotype was observed at least ten times. This sequence joins TRBV7-9 and TRBJ1-5; 9 bases map to TRBD1. V was clipped by 5 bases and J by 4 bases; unmatched bases: 9. Germline CDR1 reads SEHNR; CDR2 reads FQNEAQ (reference sequence). The CDR3 is made up of 16 amino acids. The CDR3 sequence: CASSPGTGQGNQPQHF. DNA of the CDR3: TGTGCCAGCAGCCCGGGGACAGGGCAAGGTAATCAGCCCCAGCATTTT.

This clonotype occurred a few times. The chain recombines TRBV14 with TRBJ2-1; D remains unclear. Germline V gives CDR1 SGHDN, CDR2 FVKESK. The CDR3 is 13 residues long. V gave up 4 bases and J gave up 4 bases, with 8 bases separating them. CDR3 residues: CASSLQQYNEQFF. The CDR3 bases are TGTGCCAGCAGCCTCCAGCAATACAATGAGCAGTTCTTC.

V usage is TRBV9 and J usage is TRBJ2-3; 9 bases align to TRBD2. The V gene's germline CDR1 is SGDLS and CDR2 YYNGEE. The junction had 8 bases not matched to a gene; V was cut back by 2 bases and J by 10 bases. The length of the CDR3 is 14 residues. The CDR3, as DNA: TGTGCCAGCAGCGTGCGGGAGGGCGGTACGGCGCAGTATTTT. Its protein is CASSVREGGTAQYF.

This clonotype was observed a few times. The rearrangement links TRBV20-1 to TRBJ1-4; 7 nucleotides match TRBD1. Per the germline V gene, CDR1 is DFQATT and CDR2 is SNEGSKA (reference sequence). V gave up 5 bases and J gave up 4 bases; unmatched junction bases: 4. The length of the CDR3 is 13 residues. Written as DNA, the CDR3 is TGCAGTGCTTTCGACAGGGTTAATGAAAAACTGTTTTTT. It yields the protein CSAFDRVNEKLFF.

In this sample, this clonotype turned up a few times. The chain couples TRBV7-6 to TRBJ2-1; 13 nucleotides agree with TRBD2. Germline CDR1 is SGHVS and CDR2 is FNYEAQ. With V trimmed by 3 bases and J by 10 bases, 9 bases remained unmatched. CDR3 size: 16 residues. CDR3 nucleotide sequence: TGTGCCAGCAGCTTTTGGACTAGCGGGAGCCCCCAAGAGCAGTTCTTC. It yields the protein CASSFWTSGSPQEQFF.

This clonotype was detected ten times or more. The chain is built from TRBV9 and TRBJ2-5; D perhaps matches TRBD2 (6 bases). Germline V gene data show CDR1 as SGDLS and CDR2 as YYNGEE. The CDR3 sequence is 13 residues long. Trimming left V 4 bases short and J 2 bases short, with 9 bases between. CDR3 sequence (DNA): TGTGCCAGCAGCAAAGGGACTCAAGAGACCCAGTACTTC. Residues: CASSKGTQETQYF.

The chain combines TRBV3-2 with TRBJ2-3; the table's D call TRBD2 went unverified against the DNA. TRBV3-2 is a recognized pseudogene. The CDR3 extends over 17 amino acids. Here the CDR3 DNA reads TGTGCCAGCAGCCTTGCCGGCCCTAGCGGGAATAGGGATACGCAGTATTTT. It codes for CASSLAGPSGNRDTQYF.

V is TRBV6-2 or TRBV6-3 and J is TRBJ2-7; 9 nucleotides agree with TRBD2. This CDR3 is 15 amino acids long. V shed 5 bases, J shed 5 bases, and the junction held 10 bases outside the gene matches. Germline CDR1 and CDR2: MNHEY and SVGEGT. The CDR3, as DNA: TGTGCCAGCAGTGGGGCCGGGACTAGCCCCAACGAGCAGTACTTC. Its translation is CASSGAGTSPNEQYF.